The 15 T cell receptor beta chains presented below share a single source sample, sequenced in a study of cytomegalovirus exposure and HLA in healthy donors. The PCR employed 60 Vbeta primers together with 13 Jbeta primers. Generated by immunoSEQ multiplex PCR, the TCRdb table keeps only in-frame clones and is missing some. The data hold more than 150,000 clones, with over 70% observed a single time. The sequenced material came from PBMCs. The receptors here all came from a woman aged 25-40 years in good health and CMV-seronegative.

In DNA, the CDR3 is TGTGCCAGCAGCGCCCTCGGGGTAGCCGGGTACAATGAGCAGTTCTTC. Translating it yields CASSALGVAGYNEQFF. The chain links TRBV9 to TRBJ2-1, with D perhaps TRBD2 (5 bases). This CDR3 has 16 residues. Germline V gene sequence: CDR1 SGDLS, CDR2 YYNGEE. Trimming shortened V by 3 bases and J by 4 bases, and 17 bases separated the two germline ends.

This chain links TRBV28 with TRBJ2-7, with a weak D call TRBD1 (5 bases). The CDR3 is 12 amino acids. CDR1 is MDHEN and CDR2 is SYDVKM in the germline V gene. The germline V and J ends were trimmed by 5 bases and 6 bases, with 11 bases remaining between them. The CDR3 coding sequence is TGTGCCAGCAGTGTTCCAGGGCGCGAGCAGTACTTC. Its translation: CASSVPGREQYF. Combining the CDR3 with reference TRBV28 and TRBJ2-7 gives the whole variable domain DVKVTQSSRYLVKRTGEKVFLECVQDMDHENMFWYRQDPGLGLRLIYFSYDVKMKEKGDIPEGYSVSREKKERFSLILESASTNQTSMYLCASSVPGREQYFGPGTRLTVT.

V and J are TRBV15 and TRBJ2-3, with D unclear. V dropped 3 bases and J dropped 0 bases, with 16 bases sitting between them. CDR1 and CDR2 from the germline V gene are LNHNV and YYDKDF (reference sequence). The CDR3 is made up of 17 amino acids. Here the CDR3 DNA reads TGTGCCACCAGCAGGCCGCCATCACTCGTAAGCACAGATACGCAGTATTTT. It translates to CATSRPPSLVSTDTQYF.

Only one count was recorded for this clone. The chain links TRBV5-1 to TRBJ1-5; 8 bases are shared with TRBD1. CDR1 is SGHRS and CDR2 is YFSETQ in the germline V gene. V shed 4 bases and J 3 bases; nucleotides not matched to a gene: 6. The CDR3 totals 15 residues. CDR3 DNA: TGCGCCAGCAGCCCCGGACAGGGTTACAATCAGCCCCAGCATTTT. Translating it yields CASSPGQGYNQPQHF.

The CDR3 DNA follows: TGTGCCAGCAGCTTGGAGTGGACAGGGTCCGGCTACACCTTC. This gives the protein CASSLEWTGSGYTF. The rearrangement joins TRBV5-4 to TRBJ1-2, with 8 bases fitting TRBD1. V was pared by 0 bases and J by 8 bases, with 6 bases of the junction left unmatched. The germline CDR1 and CDR2 sequences are SGHNT and YYREEE (reference sequence). The CDR3 has 14 amino acids. Using reference TRBV5-4 and TRBJ1-2 for the parts outside the CDR3, the full variable domain is ETGVTQSPTHLIKTRGQQVTLRCSSQSGHNTVSWYQQALGQGPQFIFQYYREEENGRGNFPPRFSGLQFPNYSSELNVNALELDDSALYLCASSLEWTGSGYTFGSGTRLTVV.

The chain recombines TRBV18 with TRBJ2-7, with D maybe TRBD1 (6 bases). The germline V gene has CDR1 KGHSH and CDR2 LQKENI. Trimming removed 3 bases from V and 5 bases from J, with 11 bases in between. The CDR3 is made up of 13 amino acids. The chain's CDR3 is CASSPNRDDEQYF. In DNA, the CDR3 is TGTGCCAGCTCACCGAACAGGGACGACGAGCAGTACTTC. Variable domain in full (rest from reference TRBV18 and TRBJ2-7): NAGVMQNPRHLVRRRGQEARLRCSPMKGHSHVYWYRQLPEEGLKFMVYLQKENIIDESGMPKERFSAEFPKEGPSILRIQQVVRGDSAAYFCASSPNRDDEQYFGPGTRLTVT.

V is TRBV9 and J is TRBJ1-4; D may be TRBD1 (6 bases). CDR3 length: 15 amino acids. Germline V gene lookup returns CDR1 SGDLS and CDR2 YYNGEE. V lost 0 bases, J lost 4 bases, and 10 bases lay in between. The CDR3 loop is CASSVGTGHNEKLFF. CDR3 in DNA: TGTGCCAGCAGCGTAGGCACAGGGCATAATGAAAAACTGTTTTTT.

This chain uses TRBV6-6 with TRBJ2-5, with 7 bases identical to TRBD1. Per the germline V gene, CDR1 is MNHNY and CDR2 is SVGAGI (reference sequence). The V gene end was trimmed by 5 bases and the J gene end by 11 bases; junction bases not matched to a gene: 14. This CDR3 comprises 14 residues. This CDR3 reads CASSPRDRSLEQYF. In nucleotides, the CDR3 is TGTGCCAGCAGTCCACGGGACAGAAGCTTAGAGCAGTACTTC.

The J gene is TRBJ2-7, the V gene TRBV18, with D perhaps matching TRBD2 (6 bases). V dropped 6 bases and J dropped 0 bases, with 12 bases sitting between them. The CDR3 contains 14 residues. Per germline, CDR1 KGHSH and CDR2 LQKENI. CDR3 sequence (DNA): TGTGCCAGCTCTCCAATGCGGGACTCCTACGAGCAGTACTTC. It yields the protein CASSPMRDSYEQYF. Complete variable domain (other parts from reference TRBV18 and TRBJ2-7): NAGVMQNPRHLVRRRGQEARLRCSPMKGHSHVYWYRQLPEEGLKFMVYLQKENIIDESGMPKERFSAEFPKEGPSILRIQQVVRGDSAAYFCASSPMRDSYEQYFGPGTRLTVT.

The rearrangement links TRBV4-3 to TRBJ1-3, with 10 bases aligning to TRBD1. There are 19 residues in the CDR3. Germline trimming cut 5 bases from V and 4 bases from J; bases unmatched to any gene: 17. Germline CDR1 is LGHNA and CDR2 is YSLEER. DNA of the CDR3: TGCGCCAGCAGCTCCCAACCCCTTTACGGGACAGGGGCCGGAAACACCATATATTTT. Its translation: CASSSQPLYGTGAGNTIYF.

The chain recombines TRBV29-1 with TRBJ1-2, with a weak D call TRBD1 (5 bases). V was clipped by 3 bases and J by 7 bases, with 15 bases between them. CDR3 length: 13 residues. Germline V CDR1 and CDR2: SQVTM, ANQGSEA. The CDR3 region is CSVDSRGGPGYTF. Here the CDR3 DNA reads TGCAGCGTTGATTCGCGGGGCGGGCCTGGCTACACCTTC. Using reference TRBV29-1 and TRBJ1-2 for the parts outside the CDR3, the full variable domain is SAVISQKPSRDICQRGTSLTIQCQVDSQVTMMFWYRQQPGQSLTLIATANQGSEATYESGFVIDKFPISRPNLTFSTLTVSNMSPEDSSIYLCSVDSRGGPGYTFGSGTRLTVV.

The sample holds a few counts of this clone. This chain uses TRBV6-5 with TRBJ2-4, with D possibly matching TRBD2 (6 bases). Looked up from germline, CDR1 is MNHEY and CDR2 is SVGAGI. The CDR3 loop spans 15 amino acids. With 5 bases removed from V and 8 bases from J, the gap between germline ends came to 19 bases. CDR3 protein: CASSKRLGTWDIQYF. Written as DNA, the CDR3 is TGTGCCAGCAGTAAACGACTCGGGACTTGGGACATTCAGTACTTC.

The chain recombines TRBV27 with TRBJ2-2, with a tentative D call TRBD1 (5 bases). The germline V and J ends were trimmed by 4 bases and 7 bases, with 16 bases remaining between them. Germline loops: CDR1 MNHEY, CDR2 SMNVEV (reference sequence). This CDR3 has 15 amino acids. CDR3 nucleotides: TGTGCCAGCAGTTCGTCTCCAGGGTACGGCGGGGAGCTGTTTTTT. The encoded protein is CASSSSPGYGGELFF.

V is TRBV30 and J is TRBJ2-5, with unresolved D. Near its end, the DNA agrees better with TRBJ2-7, so the J call may be wrong. CDR1 is GTSNPN, CDR2 SVGIG, per germline (reference sequence). The CDR3 has 12 residues. The CDR3 loop is CAWTGLSYEQYF. The CDR3, as DNA: TGTGCCTGGACAGGCCTCTCCTACGAGCAGTACTTC.

This chain joins TRBV4-3 and TRBJ1-1; 7 bases agree with TRBD1. V lost 3 bases to trimming and J lost 8 bases; unmatched junction nucleotides: 9. This CDR3 is 14 amino acids long. Germline CDR1 LGHNA, CDR2 YSLEER. The CDR3 region is CASSHRATGVEAFF. DNA of the CDR3: TGCGCCAGCAGCCATCGAGCCACAGGGGTAGAAGCTTTCTTT.